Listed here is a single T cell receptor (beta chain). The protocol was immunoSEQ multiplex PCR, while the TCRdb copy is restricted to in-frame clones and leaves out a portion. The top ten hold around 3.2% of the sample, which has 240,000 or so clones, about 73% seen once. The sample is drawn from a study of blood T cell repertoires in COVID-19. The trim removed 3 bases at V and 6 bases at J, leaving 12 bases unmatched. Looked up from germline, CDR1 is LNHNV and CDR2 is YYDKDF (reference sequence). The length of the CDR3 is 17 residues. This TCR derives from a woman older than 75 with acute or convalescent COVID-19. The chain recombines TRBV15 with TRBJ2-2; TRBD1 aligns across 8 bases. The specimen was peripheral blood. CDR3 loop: CATSRTPTGTGAGELFF. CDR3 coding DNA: TGTGCCACCAGCAGGACGCCGACCGGGACAGGAGCCGGGGAGCTGTTTTTT.